Presented here are 31 T cell receptor beta chains from one specimen sequenced in a study of T cell responses to AZD1222 COVID-19 vaccine. Here immunoSEQ multiplex PCR was the method, and the copy in TCRdb shows in-frame clones only, minus some. The data contain 200,000 or so clones, approximately 93% of them seen just once; the ten biggest clones take up roughly 1%. This specimen was peripheral blood, taken 28 days after the second AZD1222 dose. The receptors come from an adult who received the AZD1222 COVID-19 vaccine.

The CDR3 DNA reads TGTGCCAGCAGCTACCCCCCGGGAGGGAGGGCCGGGGAGCTGTTTTTT. Amino acid sequence: CASSYPPGGRAGELFF. The chain couples TRBV7-9 to TRBJ2-2, with TRBD2 matching 8 bases. J was trimmed by 6 bases and V by 4 bases; bases with no gene match: 10. Germline CDR1 and CDR2: SEHNR and FQNEAQ (reference sequence). CDR3 length: 16 amino acids.

The chain has TRBV7-9 and TRBJ2-1, with 9 bases fitting TRBD1. In germline, CDR1 is SEHNR, CDR2 FQNEAQ (reference sequence). V trimming: 4 bases; J trimming: 8 bases; junction bases outside the gene matches: 9. The CDR3 runs 15 residues. CDR3 residues: CASSSTPGTGYEQFF. CDR3 nucleotide sequence: TGTGCCAGCAGCTCAACCCCCGGGACAGGGTATGAGCAGTTCTTC.

This rearrangement joins TRBV25-1 to TRBJ1-6; D possibly corresponds to TRBD1 (5 bases). V gave up 1 base and J gave up 6 bases, with 13 bases separating them. The CDR3 has 16 residues. Germline V gene lookup returns CDR1 MGHDK and CDR2 SYGVNS. CDR3 in DNA: TGTGCCAGCAGTGAATCTCTCCAGGGCGGTAATTCACCCCTCCACTTT. Amino acid sequence: CASSESLQGGNSPLHF.

CDR3 protein: CASSLGSTTNEKLFF. CDR3 coding DNA: TGTGCCAGCAGCTTAGGTTCTACAACTAATGAAAAACTGTTTTTT. The rearrangement joins TRBV7-9 to TRBJ1-4; D gene unclear. Trimming took off 1 base at V and 0 bases at J, with 6 bases between the two ends. The CDR3 spans 15 residues. Germline V gene data show CDR1 as SEHNR and CDR2 as FQNEAQ (reference sequence). The full variable domain, with the rest looked up from reference TRBV7-9 and TRBJ1-4, is DTGVSQNPRHKITKRGQNVTFRCDPISEHNRLYWYRQTLGQGPEFLTYFQNEAQLEKSRLLSDRFSAERPKGSFSTLEIQRTEQGDSAMYLCASSLGSTTNEKLFFGSGTQLSVL.

J is TRBJ2-2 and V is TRBV7-9, with D possibly being TRBD2 (5 bases). The CDR3 has 16 residues. The ends were cut back, 4 bases at V and 3 bases at J, with 15 bases in the middle. The germline V gene has CDR1 SEHNR and CDR2 FQNEAQ (reference sequence). The CDR3 DNA sequence: TGTGCCAGCAGCTCGTTCCGGGATCCCTACACCGGGGAGCTGTTTTTT. Its protein is CASSSFRDPYTGELFF.

This clone was detected only once. The rearrangement uses TRBV29-1 and TRBJ1-2; unclear D gene. Trimming took off 6 bases at V and 6 bases at J, with 8 bases between the two ends. Germline CDR1 and CDR2: SQVTM and ANQGSEA. This CDR3 is built from 10 residues. CDR3 sequence: CSVAEDGYTF. The CDR3, as DNA: TGCAGCGTCGCAGAAGATGGCTACACCTTC. Drawing the rest from reference TRBV29-1 and TRBJ1-2, the complete variable domain is SAVISQKPSRDICQRGTSLTIQCQVDSQVTMMFWYRQQPGQSLTLIATANQGSEATYESGFVIDKFPISRPNLTFSTLTVSNMSPEDSSIYLCSVAEDGYTFGSGTRLTVV.

V is TRBV7-8 and J is TRBJ2-5, with D unresolved. Germline lookup yields CDR1 SGHVS and CDR2 FQNEAQ. The ends were cut back, 1 base at V and 0 bases at J, with 12 bases in the middle. The CDR3 sequence is 16 residues long. CDR3 region: CASSLDYGRYQETQYF. In DNA, the CDR3 is TGTGCCAGCAGCTTAGATTACGGACGGTACCAAGAGACCCAGTACTTC.

The genes are TRBV6-1 and TRBJ1-5, with 8 bases identical to TRBD1. CDR1 MNHNS and CDR2 SASEGT come from the germline V gene. The CDR3 is 15 amino acids. V shed 3 bases and J 7 bases; nucleotides not matched to a gene: 8. The CDR3 sequence is CASSESGGAGQPQHF. In nucleotides, the CDR3 is TGTGCCAGCAGTGAGTCAGGGGGCGCGGGCCAGCCCCAGCATTTT.

This rearrangement joins TRBV18 to TRBJ1-4, with TRBD1 as a possible D gene (5 bases). The V and J ends lost 7 bases and 8 bases respectively, with 14 bases between them. The CDR3 consists of 13 residues. Germline V CDR1 and CDR2: KGHSH, LQKENI. In DNA, the CDR3 is TGTGCCAGCTTCCGCGGGGACGGGGAAAAACTGTTTTTT. Its protein product is CASFRGDGEKLFF.

J is TRBJ2-5 and V is TRBV4-2, with D maybe TRBD2 (6 bases). Germline V gene sequence: CDR1 LGHNA, CDR2 YNFKEQ. The germline V and J ends were trimmed by 1 base and 4 bases, with 10 bases remaining between them. This CDR3 contains 14 residues. CDR3 sequence reads: CASSQGVGGETQYF. CDR3 sequence (DNA): TGTGCCAGCAGCCAAGGTGTGGGGGGAGAGACCCAGTACTTC.

This clone was found once. The chain has TRBV3-1 (or the pseudogene TRBV3-2) and TRBJ1-3; no reliable D call. Per germline, CDR1 LGHDT and CDR2 YNNKEL (reference sequence). The CDR3 length is 14 residues. Trimming shortened V by 1 base and J by 4 bases, and 8 bases separated the two germline ends. The CDR3 DNA is TGTGCCAGCAGCCAAGTGGACGGAGGAAACACCATATATTTT. It translates to CASSQVDGGNTIYF.

V usage is TRBV13 and J usage is TRBJ2-2, with unresolved D. CDR3 length equals 13 residues. CDR1 PRHDT and CDR2 FYEKMQ come from the germline V gene (reference sequence). The V end lost 4 bases, the J end lost 6 bases, and 9 bases lay between the germline ends. CDR3 coding DNA: TGTGCCAGCAGCTCACCTAGTTCCGGGGAGCTGTTTTTT. As protein: CASSSPSSGELFF.

The V and J genes are TRBV6-5 and TRBJ1-5, with D perhaps TRBD1 (5 bases). V was cut by 2 bases and J by 6 bases, with 17 bases left in between. The germline V gene has CDR1 MNHEY and CDR2 SVGAGI. This CDR3 comprises 16 residues. The CDR3 region has the DNA TGTGCCAGCAGTTACCCTGGGGCCCGGGTCGCTCAGCCCCAGCATTTT. Translating gives CASSYPGARVAQPQHF.

The J gene is TRBJ2-2, the V gene TRBV3-1 (or the pseudogene TRBV3-2); either TRBD1 or TRBD2 may supply D (5 bases each). CDR3 size: 16 residues. Germline CDR1 LGHDT, CDR2 YNNKEL (reference sequence). V lost 4 bases and J lost 4, with 16 bases in between. In DNA form, the CDR3 reads TGTGCCAGCAGCCGGGGCGGACGGACTTCCACCGGGGAGCTGTTTTTT. It codes for CASSRGGRTSTGELFF.

This chain links TRBV11-2 with TRBJ1-5; TRBD1 might be the D (5 bases). Germline V gives CDR1 SGHAT, CDR2 FQNNGV. Trimming pared 3 bases from V and 7 bases from J, leaving 10 bases between. This CDR3 is built from 13 residues. The CDR3 sequence is CASSFSRDQPQHF. CDR3 nucleotide sequence: TGTGCCAGCAGCTTCTCTAGGGACCAGCCCCAGCATTTT.

The rearrangement joins TRBV6-5 to TRBJ1-1; perhaps TRBD1 as D (5 bases). The CDR3 spans 15 residues. Per germline, CDR1 MNHEY and CDR2 SVGAGI. The V end was cut by 0 bases, the J end by 1 base, with 9 bases between. In DNA, the CDR3 is TGTGCCAGCAGTTACTCCTTGAGGGGGAACACTGAAGCTTTCTTT. It encodes CASSYSLRGNTEAFF.

The rearrangement uses TRBV7-8 and TRBJ2-1; 9 positions agree with TRBD2. The CDR3 totals 15 residues. The V and J ends lost 5 bases and 5 bases, in that order; junction bases with no gene match: 7. Looked up from germline, CDR1 is SGHVS and CDR2 is FQNEAQ. DNA for the CDR3: TGTGCCAGCAGCCTCCTGGGCGGGGGGGACAATGAGCAGTTCTTC. Translation: CASSLLGGGDNEQFF.

The rearrangement uses TRBV2 and TRBJ1-1; 8 bases align to TRBD1. The CDR3 has 13 residues. Germline V CDR1 and CDR2: SNHLY, FYNNEI. V lost 4 bases to trimming and J lost 6 bases; unmatched junction nucleotides: 4. The CDR3 sequence: CASSATGVAEAFF. CDR3 in DNA: TGTGCCAGCAGTGCGACAGGGGTCGCTGAAGCTTTCTTT. Using reference TRBV2 and TRBJ1-1 for the parts outside the CDR3, the full variable domain is EPEVTQTPSHQVTQMGQEVILRCVPISNHLYFYWYRQILGQKVEFLVSFYNNEISEKSEIFDDQFSVERPDGSNFTLKIRSTKLEDSAMYFCASSATGVAEAFFGQGTRLTVV.

The chain links TRBV5-4 to TRBJ1-1; TRBD1 aligns across 7 bases. Looked up from germline, CDR1 is SGHNT and CDR2 is YYREEE (reference sequence). The CDR3 covers 13 residues. V was pared by 4 bases and J by 4 bases, with 4 bases of the junction left unmatched. This CDR3 reads CASSGAGGTEAFF. The CDR3 DNA reads TGTGCCAGCAGCGGAGCAGGGGGCACTGAAGCTTTCTTT.

Only one count was recorded for this clone. The chain carries TRBV7-9 and TRBJ1-1; the D is unclear. Trimming left V 6 bases short and J 2 bases short, with 4 bases between. The CDR3 extends over 11 amino acids. The germline gives CDR1 SEHNR, CDR2 FQNEAQ (reference sequence). The CDR3 region has the DNA TGTGCCAGCAGACAAAACACTGAAGCTTTCTTT. Translation: CASRQNTEAFF.

This chain joins TRBV30 and TRBJ1-6, with D possibly matching TRBD1 (6 bases). V lost 0 bases and J 6 bases, leaving 12 bases between the germline ends. There are 15 residues in the CDR3. Germline V gene sequence: CDR1 GTSNPN, CDR2 SVGIG (reference sequence). The chain's CDR3 is CAWSVTGSPNSPLHF. CDR3 nucleotide sequence: TGTGCCTGGAGTGTTACAGGGTCGCCTAATTCACCCCTCCACTTT.

Here the CDR3 DNA reads TGTGCCACCAGTGATTCGGGGGGCGGCTATGGCTACACCTTC. It translates to CATSDSGGGYGYTF. The rearrangement uses TRBV24-1 and TRBJ1-2, with D tentatively TRBD1 (6 bases). The CDR3 has 14 residues. The germline CDR1 and CDR2 sequences are KGHDR and SFDVKD. Trimming pared 2 bases from V and 4 bases from J, leaving 10 bases between.

The rearrangement links TRBV5-4 to TRBJ1-3, with TRBD1 matching 7 bases. CDR3 size: 16 residues. Germline V CDR1 and CDR2: SGHNT, YYREEE (reference sequence). Trimming at V came to 4 bases and at J to 0 bases, leaving 7 bases not matched to a gene. CDR3 protein: CASSNGDSFSGNTIYF. In DNA, the CDR3 is TGTGCCAGCAGCAACGGGGACAGTTTCTCTGGAAACACCATATATTTT. The full variable domain, in which reference TRBV5-4 and TRBJ1-3 provide the parts outside the CDR3, is ETGVTQSPTHLIKTRGQQVTLRCSSQSGHNTVSWYQQALGQGPQFIFQYYREEENGRGNFPPRFSGLQFPNYSSELNVNALELDDSALYLCASSNGDSFSGNTIYFGEGSWLTVV.

The rearrangement links TRBV9 to TRBJ1-6, with 10 nucleotides matching TRBD1. The CDR3 spans 16 residues. The V gene end was trimmed by 4 bases and the J gene end by 10 bases; junction bases not matched to a gene: 11. From germline, CDR1 is SGDLS and CDR2 YYNGEE. The CDR3 coding sequence is TGTGCCAGCAGCCTAACACGGACAGGGGGTGGATCACCCCTCCACTTT. It specifies CASSLTRTGGGSPLHF.

The chain has TRBV19 and TRBJ1-2, with a possible D match to TRBD1 (6 bases). The CDR3 loop spans 16 amino acids. Germline V gives CDR1 LNHDA, CDR2 SQIVND (reference sequence). V lost 3 bases and J lost 4, with 18 bases in between. CDR3 in DNA: TGTGCCAGTAGTATGTCTGGGGGGGCAATTGTCTATGGCTACACCTTC. Translation: CASSMSGGAIVYGYTF.

The chain is built from TRBV7-2 and TRBJ2-7; 8 nucleotides match TRBD1. Germline V lookup: CDR1 SGHTA, CDR2 FQGNSA. Trimming removed 5 bases from V and 2 bases from J; junction bases left unmatched: 8. This CDR3 has 15 residues. The CDR3 region is CASSLTGARTYEQYF. The CDR3 nucleotides are TGTGCCAGCAGCCTGACAGGGGCTAGAACCTACGAGCAGTACTTC.

The chain links TRBV13 to TRBJ1-5, with D perhaps matching TRBD1 (6 bases). This CDR3 has 14 amino acids. V shed 8 bases and J shed 2 bases, with 13 bases lying between them. CDR1 is PRHDT and CDR2 is FYEKMQ in the germline V gene (reference sequence). DNA of the CDR3: TGTGCCAGCTACAGGGTCACGGGCAATCAGCCCCAGCATTTT. It codes for CASYRVTGNQPQHF.

The chain combines TRBV19 with TRBJ1-5; D is unclear. Germline CDR1 LNHDA, CDR2 SQIVND (reference sequence). This CDR3 is built from 12 residues. The ends were cut back, 9 bases at V and 1 base at J, with 7 bases in the middle. The CDR3 sequence: CASRQSNQPQHF. CDR3 bases: TGTGCCAGCCGACAAAGCAATCAGCCCCAGCATTTT.

The J gene is TRBJ1-1, the V gene TRBV28; 9 nucleotides agree with TRBD1. V lost 7 bases and J lost 3; bases outside the gene matches: 9. The germline V gene encodes CDR1 MDHEN and CDR2 SYDVKM. This CDR3 region has 15 residues. This CDR3 reads CASKYRGLVYTEAFF. The CDR3 nucleotides are TGTGCCAGCAAATACAGGGGGCTTGTTTACACTGAAGCTTTCTTT.

The chain combines TRBV6-1 with TRBJ2-1, with a weak D call TRBD1 (5 bases). This CDR3 is built from 15 residues. The germline V gene has CDR1 MNHNS and CDR2 SASEGT. Trimming pared 2 bases from V and 10 bases from J, leaving 18 bases between. The CDR3 sequence: CASSEFWGREKEQFF. The CDR3 region has the DNA TGTGCCAGCAGTGAATTTTGGGGCAGAGAAAAGGAGCAGTTCTTC.

The chain couples TRBV5-1 to TRBJ2-5; weak D call: TRBD2 (6 bases). Germline CDR1 and CDR2: SGHRS and YFSETQ. V lost 2 bases to trimming and J lost 6 bases, with 17 bases between them. The CDR3 is 15 amino acids. The CDR3 sequence is CASSFPSAEFQTQYF. Written as DNA, the CDR3 is TGCGCCAGCAGCTTCCCTAGCGCCGAGTTTCAGACCCAGTACTTC.